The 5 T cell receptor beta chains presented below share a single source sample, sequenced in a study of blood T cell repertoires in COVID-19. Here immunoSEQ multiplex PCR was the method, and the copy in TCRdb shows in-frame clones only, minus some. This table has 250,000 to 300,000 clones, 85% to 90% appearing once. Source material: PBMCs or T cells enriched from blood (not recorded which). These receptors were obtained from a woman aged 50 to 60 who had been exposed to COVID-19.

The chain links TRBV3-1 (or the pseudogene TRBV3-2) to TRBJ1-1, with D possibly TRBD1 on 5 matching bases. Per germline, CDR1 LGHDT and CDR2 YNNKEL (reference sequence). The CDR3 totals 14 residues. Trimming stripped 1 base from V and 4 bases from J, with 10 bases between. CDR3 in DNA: TGTGCCAGCAGCCAAGTGGTGGGGGGCACTGAAGCTTTCTTT. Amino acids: CASSQVVGGTEAFF.

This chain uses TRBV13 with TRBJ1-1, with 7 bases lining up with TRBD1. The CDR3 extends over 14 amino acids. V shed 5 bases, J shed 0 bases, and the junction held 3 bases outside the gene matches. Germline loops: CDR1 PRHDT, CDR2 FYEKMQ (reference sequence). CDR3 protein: CASSPGQLNTEAFF. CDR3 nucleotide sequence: TGTGCCAGCAGCCCGGGACAGCTGAACACTGAAGCTTTCTTT. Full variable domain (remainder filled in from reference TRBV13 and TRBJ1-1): AAGVIQSPRHLIKEKRETATLKCYPIPRHDTVYWYQQGPGQDPQFLISFYEKMQSDKGSIPDRFSAQQFSDYHSELNMSSLELGDSALYFCASSPGQLNTEAFFGQGTRLTVV.

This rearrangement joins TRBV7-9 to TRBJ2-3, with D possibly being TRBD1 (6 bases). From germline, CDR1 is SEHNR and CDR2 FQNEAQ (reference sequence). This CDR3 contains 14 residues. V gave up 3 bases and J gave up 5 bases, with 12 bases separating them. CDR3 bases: TGTGCCAGCAGCTTCCAGGGGTTGGGAGATACGCAGTATTTT. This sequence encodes CASSFQGLGDTQYF.

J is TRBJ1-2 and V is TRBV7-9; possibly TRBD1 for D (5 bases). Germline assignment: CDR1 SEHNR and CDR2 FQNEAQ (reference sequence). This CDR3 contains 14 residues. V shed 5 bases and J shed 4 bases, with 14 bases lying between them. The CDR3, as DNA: TGTGCCAGCAGCAGTTCTCGGGGGAGCTATGGCTACACCTTC. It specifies CASSSSRGSYGYTF.

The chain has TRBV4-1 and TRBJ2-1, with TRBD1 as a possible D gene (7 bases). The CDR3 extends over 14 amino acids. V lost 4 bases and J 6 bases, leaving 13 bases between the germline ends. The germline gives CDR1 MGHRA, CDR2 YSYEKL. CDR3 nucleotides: TGCGCCAGCAGCCCGGGGCAGGGGGGCAATGAGCAGTTCTTC. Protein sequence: CASSPGQGGNEQFF.